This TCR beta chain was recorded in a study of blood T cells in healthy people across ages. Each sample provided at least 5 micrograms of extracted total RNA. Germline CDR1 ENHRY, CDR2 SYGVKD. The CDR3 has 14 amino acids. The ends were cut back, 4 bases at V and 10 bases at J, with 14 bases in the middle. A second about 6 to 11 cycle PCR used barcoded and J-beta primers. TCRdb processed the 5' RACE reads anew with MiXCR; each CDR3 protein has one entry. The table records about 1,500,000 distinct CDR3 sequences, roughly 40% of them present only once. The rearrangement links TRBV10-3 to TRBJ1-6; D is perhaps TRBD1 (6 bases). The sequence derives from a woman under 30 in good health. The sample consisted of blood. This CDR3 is CAISAGAVRSPLHF. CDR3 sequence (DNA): TGTGCCATCAGTGCGGGGGCGGTTCGATCACCCCTCCACTTT.